Shown below are 20 T cell receptor beta chains from a single sample sequenced in a study of CD8 T cells in Susac syndrome. RNA in amounts of about 0.45 to 1 ug was reverse transcribed with random hexamers. MiXCR, run by TCRdb on the immunoSEQ multiplex PCR reads, gives a single entry per CDR3 protein. The sample includes approximately 190,000 distinct CDR3 sequences, roughly 95% seen only once; the top ten take around 0.092%. The sample taken for sequencing was CD4+ T cells from PBMCs. Receptors originate from a human donor with Susac syndrome.

V and J are TRBV14 and TRBJ1-1; D remains ambiguous. This CDR3 has 13 amino acids. Germline CDR1 is SGHDN and CDR2 is FVKESK. Deletions cut 4 bases from V and 7 bases from J, with 13 bases between. The CDR3 DNA reads as TGTGCCAGCAGCCCGACTCTAGGCCGTGAAGCTTTCTTT. It codes for CASSPTLGREAFF.

The sample holds one count of this clonotype. The rearrangement uses TRBV3-1 and TRBJ2-6; tentative D call: TRBD1 (5 bases). Germline CDR1 LGHDT, CDR2 YNNKEL (reference sequence). Trimming shortened V by 4 bases and J by 2 bases, and 15 bases separated the two germline ends. The CDR3 is 17 residues long. The CDR3: CASSRRSSGTGANVLTF. DNA for the CDR3: TGTGCCAGCAGCCGAAGATCATCAGGGACTGGGGCCAACGTCCTGACTTTC.

The genes are TRBV6-5 and TRBJ2-2; TRBD2 matches 9 bases. Germline CDR1 MNHEY, CDR2 SVGAGI. The trim removed 7 bases at V and 6 bases at J, leaving 9 bases unmatched. This CDR3 region has 15 residues. The CDR3 sequence is CASTTPAGGPGELFF. The CDR3 DNA reads as TGTGCCAGCACTACCCCGGCGGGGGGGCCCGGGGAGCTGTTTTTT.

This clonotype was seen just once. CDR3 bases: TGTGCCAGCAGAATTCTAGCGGGGGGCAGCCAAGAGACCCAGTACTTC. As protein: CASRILAGGSQETQYF. The chain joins TRBV6-6 to TRBJ2-5; 11 positions agree with TRBD2. The CDR3 consists of 16 residues. After removal of 6 bases from V and 1 base from J, the junction contained 7 bases not matched to a gene. From germline, CDR1 is MNHNY and CDR2 SVGAGI (reference sequence).

This clonotype was recorded once. The chain links TRBV10-3 to TRBJ2-1; 9 bases align to TRBD2. The CDR3 runs to 15 residues. V lost 4 bases and J lost 5; bases outside the gene matches: 6. The germline V gene has CDR1 ENHRY and CDR2 SYGVKD. The CDR3 DNA sequence: TGTGCCATCAGTGGGGGTAGCGGGGGCCACAATGAGCAGTTCTTC. Translation: CAISGGSGGHNEQFF.

The chain couples TRBV29-1 to TRBJ2-2; no firm D call. The CDR3 is 13 residues long. The germline CDR1 and CDR2 sequences are SQVTM and ANQGSEA. Trimming stripped 4 bases from V and 7 bases from J, with 13 bases between. CDR3 nucleotides: TGCAGCGTTGTCGCCAGGTTAGACGGGGAGCTGTTTTTT. Protein: CSVVARLDGELFF.

The rearrangement uses TRBV9 and TRBJ1-1; D gene unclear. The germline V gene encodes CDR1 SGDLS and CDR2 YYNGEE. V lost 0 bases to trimming and J lost 4 bases, with 25 bases between them. The CDR3 covers 19 residues. DNA of the CDR3: TGTGCCAGCAGCGTAGACGTACTTGCTCGGGGAAACGGAAGCACTGAAGCTTTCTTT. Protein: CASSVDVLARGNGSTEAFF.

The chain uses TRBV12-3 or TRBV12-4 and TRBJ2-2; a weak D match, TRBD1 (5 bases). V lost 7 bases and J 3 bases, leaving 15 bases between the germline ends. The length of the CDR3 is 15 residues. The CDR3 spells CASNSQDTYTGELFF. The CDR3 nucleotides read TGTGCCAGCAATAGTCAGGACACGTACACCGGGGAGCTGTTTTTT.

The CDR3 DNA reads as TGCAGTGCTACAGATAGCAATCAGCCCCAGCATTTT. Amino acids: CSATDSNQPQHF. The V gene is TRBV20-1, the J gene TRBJ1-5; D is unclear. The CDR3 contains 12 residues. Germline loops: CDR1 DFQATT, CDR2 SNEGSKA (reference sequence). Trimming stripped 4 bases from V and 0 bases from J, with 4 bases between.

The CDR3 sequence is CASSYPSLAGVNEQYF. The DNA of the CDR3 is TGTGCCAGCAGTTACCCCTCTCTAGCGGGGGTAAACGAGCAGTACTTC. The chain has TRBV6-2 or TRBV6-3 and TRBJ2-7; 10 bases align to TRBD2. The CDR3 contains 16 residues. From germline, CDR1 is MNHEY and CDR2 SVGEGT. Losses at the gene ends were 2 bases for V and 5 bases for J; bases not matched to a gene: 9.

The count of this clonotype is one. The genes are TRBV27 and TRBJ2-5; 8 bases are shared with TRBD2. Germline V CDR1 and CDR2: MNHEY, SMNVEV (reference sequence). The ends lost 5 bases at V and 4 bases at J; junction bases unmatched: 6. The CDR3 is 14 residues long. CDR3 loop: CASSPRRGVETQYF. As DNA, the CDR3 is TGTGCCAGCAGTCCCAGGCGGGGGGTAGAGACCCAGTACTTC.

The chain is built from TRBV7-2 and TRBJ2-1; a possible D gene is TRBD1 (5 bases). The ends were cut back, 1 base at V and 7 bases at J, with 17 bases in the middle. Germline CDR1 reads SGHTA; CDR2 reads FQGNSA. CDR3 length: 16 amino acids. This CDR3 reads CASSLDAARKGNEQFF. CDR3 coding DNA: TGTGCCAGCAGCTTAGATGCAGCGCGTAAGGGGAATGAGCAGTTCTTC.

This chain joins TRBV6-5 and TRBJ1-4; 8 nucleotides line up with TRBD1. The CDR3 covers 12 residues. The V and J ends lost 8 bases and 8 bases, in that order; junction bases with no gene match: 4. CDR1 MNHEY and CDR2 SVGAGI come from the germline V gene. Here the CDR3 reads CASSRTGEKLFF. DNA of the CDR3: TGTGCCAGCTCACGGACAGGGGAAAAACTGTTTTTT.

The chain combines TRBV4-3 with TRBJ1-4; D gene ambiguous. Trimming took 1 base from V and 3 from J, leaving 9 bases between them. Germline loops: CDR1 LGHNA, CDR2 YSLEER. The CDR3 has 15 residues. The CDR3 protein is CASSQGGSANEKLFF. CDR3 DNA: TGCGCCAGCAGCCAAGGAGGGTCTGCTAATGAAAAACTGTTTTTT.

J is TRBJ1-2 and V is TRBV7-2; D gene uncertain. CDR1 is SGHTA and CDR2 is FQGNSA in the germline V gene. Between the trimmed V and J ends, which lost 5 bases and 0 bases, there was a span of 13 bases. The CDR3 covers 15 residues. The CDR3 loop is CASSQVGGPNYGYTF. For the CDR3, the DNA is TGTGCCAGCAGCCAAGTGGGCGGCCCTAACTATGGCTACACCTTC.

CDR3 coding DNA: TGCAGTGCTAGTTTGGCAGTTTATCAGCCCCAGCATTTT. This translates into CSASLAVYQPQHF. This chain joins TRBV20-1 and TRBJ1-5, with unresolved D. The V end lost 3 bases, the J end lost 5 bases, and 11 bases lay between the germline ends. The CDR3 is 13 amino acids. Germline V lookup: CDR1 DFQATT, CDR2 SNEGSKA (reference sequence).

The chain employs TRBV12-3 or TRBV12-4 and TRBJ2-2; possibly TRBD1 for D (6 bases). This CDR3 is 14 amino acids long. V was trimmed by 7 bases and J by 9 bases, leaving 18 bases between them. CDR3 DNA sequence: TGTGCCAGCACCTCCGCCGGTGGGGGCCGGGAGCTGTTTTTT. Its protein is CASTSAGGGRELFF.

The chain couples TRBV30 to TRBJ2-7, with unresolved D. Trimming took 0 bases from V and 2 from J, leaving 5 bases between them. Germline lookup yields CDR1 GTSNPN and CDR2 SVGIG (reference sequence). The CDR3 length is 12 residues. DNA for the CDR3: TGTGCCTGGAGTGTGTCTCCCTACGAGCAGTACTTC. Protein: CAWSVSPYEQYF.

The chain uses TRBV9 and TRBJ2-7, with 9 bases fitting TRBD1. Germline V CDR1 and CDR2: SGDLS, YYNGEE. CDR3 length equals 14 residues. With 3 bases clipped from V and 4 bases from J, the junction kept 5 bases outside the gene matches. CDR3 nucleotide sequence: TGTGCCAGCAGCGCCGGGGACAGGGAATACGAGCAGTACTTC. It is translated as CASSAGDREYEQYF.

This rearrangement joins TRBV18 to TRBJ1-2, with TRBD1 matching 7 bases. Trimming removed 2 bases from V and 3 bases from J; junction bases left unmatched: 3. Germline V lookup: CDR1 KGHSH, CDR2 LQKENI. This CDR3 is built from 14 residues. CDR3 residues: CASSPGGQYYGYTF. CDR3 sequence (DNA): TGTGCCAGCTCACCAGGGGGACAGTACTATGGCTACACCTTC.